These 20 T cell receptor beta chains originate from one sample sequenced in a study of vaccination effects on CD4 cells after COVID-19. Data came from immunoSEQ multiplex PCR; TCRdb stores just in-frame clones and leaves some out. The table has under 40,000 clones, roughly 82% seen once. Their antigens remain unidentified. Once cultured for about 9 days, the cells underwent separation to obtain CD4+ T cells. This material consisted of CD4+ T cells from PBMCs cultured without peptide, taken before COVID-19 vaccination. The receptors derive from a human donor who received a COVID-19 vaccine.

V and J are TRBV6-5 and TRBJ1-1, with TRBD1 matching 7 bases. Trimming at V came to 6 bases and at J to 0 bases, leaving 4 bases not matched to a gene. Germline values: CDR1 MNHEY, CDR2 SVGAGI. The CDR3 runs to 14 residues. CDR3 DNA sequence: TGTGCCAGCAGACAGGGACAGTTGAACACTGAAGCTTTCTTT. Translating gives CASRQGQLNTEAFF.

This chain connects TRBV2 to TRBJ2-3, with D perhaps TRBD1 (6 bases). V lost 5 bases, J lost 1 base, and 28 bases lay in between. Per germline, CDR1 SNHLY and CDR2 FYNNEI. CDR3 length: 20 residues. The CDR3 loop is CASSPLLDSVLTGGTDTQYF. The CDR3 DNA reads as TGTGCCAGCAGTCCCCTACTGGACAGCGTACTTACAGGAGGCACAGATACGCAGTATTTT.

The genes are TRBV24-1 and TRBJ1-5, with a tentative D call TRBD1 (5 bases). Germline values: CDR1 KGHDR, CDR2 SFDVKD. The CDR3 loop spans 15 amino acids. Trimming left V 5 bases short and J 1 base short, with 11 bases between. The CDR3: CATSGGRGSNQPQHF. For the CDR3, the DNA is TGTGCCACCAGTGGTGGCCGGGGGAGCAATCAGCCCCAGCATTTT.

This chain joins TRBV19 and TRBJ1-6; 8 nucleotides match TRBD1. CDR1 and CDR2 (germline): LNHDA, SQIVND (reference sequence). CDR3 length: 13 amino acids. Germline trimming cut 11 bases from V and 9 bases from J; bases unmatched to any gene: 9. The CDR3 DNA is TGTGCCGTAACCCAGGGGGCGGGTTCACCCCTCCACTTT. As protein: CAVTQGAGSPLHF.

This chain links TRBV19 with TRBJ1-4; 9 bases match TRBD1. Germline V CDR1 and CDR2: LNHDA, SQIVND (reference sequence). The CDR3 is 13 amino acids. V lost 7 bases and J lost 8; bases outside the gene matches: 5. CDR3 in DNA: TGTGCCAGTACCCTACAGGGGGCGGAAAAACTGTTTTTT. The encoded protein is CASTLQGAEKLFF.

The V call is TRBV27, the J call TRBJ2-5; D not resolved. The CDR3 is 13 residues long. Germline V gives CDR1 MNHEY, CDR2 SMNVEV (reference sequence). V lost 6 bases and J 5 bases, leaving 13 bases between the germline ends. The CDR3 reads CASRLAAGETQYF. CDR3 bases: TGTGCCAGCAGGTTAGCCGCTGGGGAGACCCAGTACTTC.

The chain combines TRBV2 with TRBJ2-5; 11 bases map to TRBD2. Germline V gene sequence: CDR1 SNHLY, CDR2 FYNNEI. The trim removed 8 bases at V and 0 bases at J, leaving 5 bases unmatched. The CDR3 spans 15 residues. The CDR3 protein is CASGLAGRNQETQYF. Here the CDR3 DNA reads TGTGCCAGCGGACTAGCGGGTAGGAACCAAGAGACCCAGTACTTC.

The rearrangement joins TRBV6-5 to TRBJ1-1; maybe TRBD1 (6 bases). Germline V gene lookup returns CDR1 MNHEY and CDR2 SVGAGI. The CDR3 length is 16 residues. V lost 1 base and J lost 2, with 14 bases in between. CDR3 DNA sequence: TGTGCCAGCAGTTACTGGGCCGGGACACTAAACACTGAAGCTTTCTTT. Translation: CASSYWAGTLNTEAFF.

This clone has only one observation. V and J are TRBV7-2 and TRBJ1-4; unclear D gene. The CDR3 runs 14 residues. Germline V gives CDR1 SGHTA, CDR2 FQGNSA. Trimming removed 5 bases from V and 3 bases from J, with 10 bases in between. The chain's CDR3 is CASSPQPANEKLFF. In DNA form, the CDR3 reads TGTGCCAGCAGCCCCCAGCCTGCTAATGAAAAACTGTTTTTT.

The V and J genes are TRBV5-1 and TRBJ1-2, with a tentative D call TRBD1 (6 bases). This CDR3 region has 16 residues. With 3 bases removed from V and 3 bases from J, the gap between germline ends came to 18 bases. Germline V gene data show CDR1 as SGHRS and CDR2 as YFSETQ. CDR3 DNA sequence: TGCGCCAGCAGCTCGACCAACGACAGGATGGACTATGGCTACACCTTC. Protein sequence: CASSSTNDRMDYGYTF.

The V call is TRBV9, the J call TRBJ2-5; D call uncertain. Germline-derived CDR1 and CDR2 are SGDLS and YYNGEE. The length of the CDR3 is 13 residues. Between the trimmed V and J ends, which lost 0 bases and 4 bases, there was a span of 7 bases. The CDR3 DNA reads TGTGCCAGCAGCGTAGAAGGCTTAGAGACCCAGTACTTC. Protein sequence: CASSVEGLETQYF.

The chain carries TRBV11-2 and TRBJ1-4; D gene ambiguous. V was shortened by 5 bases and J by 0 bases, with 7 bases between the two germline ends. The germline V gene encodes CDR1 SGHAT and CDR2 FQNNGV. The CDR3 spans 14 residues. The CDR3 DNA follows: TGTGCCAGCAGCGTACAGCCAACTAATGAAAAACTGTTTTTT. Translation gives CASSVQPTNEKLFF.

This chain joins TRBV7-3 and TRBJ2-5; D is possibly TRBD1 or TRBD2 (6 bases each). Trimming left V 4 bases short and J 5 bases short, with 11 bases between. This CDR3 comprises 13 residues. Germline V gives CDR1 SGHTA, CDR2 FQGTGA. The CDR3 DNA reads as TGTGCCAGCAGCTCTGGGGGGCTGGAGACCCAGTACTTC. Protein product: CASSSGGLETQYF.

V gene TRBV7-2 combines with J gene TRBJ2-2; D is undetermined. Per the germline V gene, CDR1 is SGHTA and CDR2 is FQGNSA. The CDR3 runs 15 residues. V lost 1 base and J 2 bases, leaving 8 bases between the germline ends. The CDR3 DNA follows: TGTGCCAGCAGCTTAGGGGCTTCTAACACCGGGGAGCTGTTTTTT. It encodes CASSLGASNTGELFF. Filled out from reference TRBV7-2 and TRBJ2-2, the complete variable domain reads GAGVSQSPSNKVTEKGKDVELRCDPISGHTALYWYRQSLGQGLEFLIYFQGNSAPDKSGLPSDRFSAERTGGSVSTLTIQRTQQEDSAVYLCASSLGASNTGELFFGEGSRLTVL.

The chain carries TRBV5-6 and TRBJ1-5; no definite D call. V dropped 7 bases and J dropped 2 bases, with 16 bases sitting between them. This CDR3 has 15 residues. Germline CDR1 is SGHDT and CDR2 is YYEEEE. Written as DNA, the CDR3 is TGTGCCAGCGGGAGTATGGCGAAGGGCAATCAGCCCCAGCATTTT. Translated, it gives CASGSMAKGNQPQHF.

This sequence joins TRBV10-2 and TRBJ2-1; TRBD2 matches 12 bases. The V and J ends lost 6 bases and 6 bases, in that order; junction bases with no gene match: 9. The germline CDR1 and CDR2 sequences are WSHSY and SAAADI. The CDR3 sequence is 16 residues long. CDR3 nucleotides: TGCGCCAGCAGAAAGACTAGCGGGGGCCCCTCCAATGAGCAGTTCTTC. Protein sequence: CASRKTSGGPSNEQFF.

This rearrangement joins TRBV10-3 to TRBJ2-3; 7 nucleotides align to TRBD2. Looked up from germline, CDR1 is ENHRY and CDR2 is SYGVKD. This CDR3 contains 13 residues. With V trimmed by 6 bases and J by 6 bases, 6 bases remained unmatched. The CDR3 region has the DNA TGTGCCATCAGGGAGCGGGAAGGCGATACGCAGTATTTT. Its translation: CAIREREGDTQYF.

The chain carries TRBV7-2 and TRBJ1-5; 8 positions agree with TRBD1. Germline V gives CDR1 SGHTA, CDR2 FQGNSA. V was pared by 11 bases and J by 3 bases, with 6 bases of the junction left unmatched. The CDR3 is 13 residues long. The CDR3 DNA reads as TGTGCCGGGGGGACAGGACCCAATCAGCCCCAGCATTTT. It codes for CAGGTGPNQPQHF.

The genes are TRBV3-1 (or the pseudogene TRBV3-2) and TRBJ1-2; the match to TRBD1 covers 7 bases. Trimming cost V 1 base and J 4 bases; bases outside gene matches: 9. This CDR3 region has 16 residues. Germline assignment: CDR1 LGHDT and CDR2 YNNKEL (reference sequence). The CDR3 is CASSQARGQFLYGYTF. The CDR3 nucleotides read TGTGCCAGCAGCCAAGCCCGGGGACAGTTCCTCTATGGCTACACCTTC.

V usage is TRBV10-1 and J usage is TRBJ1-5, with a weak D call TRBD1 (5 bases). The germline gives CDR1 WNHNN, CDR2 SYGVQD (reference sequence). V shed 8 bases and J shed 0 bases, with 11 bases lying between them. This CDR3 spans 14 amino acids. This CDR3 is CASADRPSNQPQHF. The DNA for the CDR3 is TGCGCCAGCGCAGACAGACCTAGCAATCAGCCCCAGCATTTT.